This T cell receptor beta chain was sequenced during a study of CD8 T cells in ankylosing spondylitis. This CDR3 has 11 residues. TCRdb independently ran MiXCR on the 5' RACE reads; one entry per CDR3 protein. This table holds around 340,000 distinct CDR3 sequences, 14% to 15% found once. This clonotype was observed a few times. Antigen unknown. General study findings and limits: Several of the motif variants were reported before in synovial fluid and blood from reactive arthritis.

The sequenced sample consisted of blood, either unsorted or a sorted T cell fraction (not recorded which). The chain employs TRBV21-1 and TRBJ2-7. TRBV21-1 is marked as a pseudogene. This TCR came from a male donor with ankylosing spondylitis or in good health (not recorded which). The CDR3 coding sequence is TGTGCCAGCAGGGACTCCTACGAGCAGTACTTC. Its translation is CASRDSYEQYF.